This T cell receptor beta chain was identified during a study of blood T cell repertoires in COVID-19. Authors' processing steps: Reference gene primer amplification in the assay estimated nucleated cell counts. Sequenced by immunoSEQ multiplex PCR; TCRdb stores in-frame clones only, minus some. V, J and clone size derive from that table, while D and trimming were established from the DNA sequence. The sample lists approximately 200,000 clones; roughly four fifths were seen once. CDR1 is GTSNPN, CDR2 SVGIG, per germline (reference sequence). V was shortened by 0 bases and J by 0 bases, with 17 bases between the two germline ends. The CDR3 runs 17 residues.

J is TRBJ1-1 and V is TRBV30; D might be TRBD1 (5 bases). What was sequenced was PBMCs or T cells enriched from blood (not recorded which). The receptor was derived from a man aged 35 to 55 who had recovered from COVID-19. DNA of the CDR3: TGTGCCTGGAGTGTAGGGGACTTTGGGGGGTTGAACACTGAAGCTTTCTTT. Translated: CAWSVGDFGGLNTEAFF.